The 14 T cell receptor beta chains below come from one sample, sequenced in a study of blood T cells in healthy people across ages. With a J-beta primer mix and a sample-barcoded 5' primer, a second PCR ran 7 to 11 cycles. TCRdb reprocessed the 5' RACE reads via MiXCR and lists one record per CDR3 protein. The sample records over 1,300,000 distinct CDR3 sequences, roughly 60% being singletons. The sequencing sample was made of blood. The receptors were sampled from a man between 18 and 29 years old in good health.

This rearrangement joins TRBV20-1 to TRBJ1-2; possibly TRBD1 for D (5 bases). V shed 3 bases and J shed 8 bases, with 16 bases lying between them. The length of the CDR3 is 13 residues. The germline V gene has CDR1 DFQATT and CDR2 SNEGSKA (reference sequence). CDR3 amino acids: CSASTPGTGGYTF. As DNA, the CDR3 is TGCAGTGCTAGTACCCCAGGGACCGGAGGCTACACCTTC.

The chain couples TRBV5-1 to TRBJ2-7; D remains unclear. Trimming took off 4 bases at V and 6 bases at J, with 14 bases between the two ends. The length of the CDR3 is 13 residues. Per germline, CDR1 SGHRS and CDR2 YFSETQ. The CDR3 loop reads CASSVFQPGEQYF. CDR3 sequence (DNA): TGCGCCAGCAGCGTGTTTCAGCCTGGCGAGCAGTACTTC.

This clonotype has a handful of counts. This chain uses TRBV20-1 with TRBJ2-7, with 11 bases lining up with TRBD1. Germline V lookup: CDR1 DFQATT, CDR2 SNEGSKA (reference sequence). There are 14 residues in the CDR3. Trimming cost V 2 bases and J 4 bases; bases outside gene matches: 4. The CDR3 region is CSARTGTGGYEQYF. The CDR3, as DNA: TGCAGTGCTAGAACCGGGACAGGGGGTTACGAGCAGTACTTC.

The chain carries TRBV6-5 and TRBJ2-1; TRBD1 aligns across 7 bases. Germline assignment: CDR1 MNHEY and CDR2 SVGAGI. CDR3 size: 15 residues. The trim removed 6 bases at V and 7 bases at J, leaving 12 bases unmatched. CDR3 DNA sequence: TGTGCCAGCAGAGTTCGACAGGGAAATCCAAATGAGCAGTTCTTC. Protein sequence: CASRVRQGNPNEQFF.

The chain uses TRBV14 and TRBJ2-7, with 10 bases lining up with TRBD1. J gave up 1 base and V 3 bases, and 3 bases lay outside the gene matches. This CDR3 is 15 amino acids long. Germline CDR1 SGHDN, CDR2 FVKESK. The CDR3 loop is CASSHGTGESYEQYF. CDR3 nucleotide sequence: TGTGCCAGCAGCCACGGGACAGGGGAGTCCTACGAGCAGTACTTC.

This clonotype has only one observation. The chain combines TRBV7-9 with TRBJ2-7; 7 bases are a match to TRBD2. CDR3 length equals 13 residues. J lost 4 bases, V lost 8 bases, and 8 bases had no gene match. CDR1 and CDR2 from the germline V gene are SEHNR and FQNEAQ (reference sequence). CDR3 coding DNA: TGTGCCAGCCTGGGGGGAGGGGATTACGAGCAGTACTTC. Residues: CASLGGGDYEQYF.

On this clonotype: A junction end diverges from the germline sequence, so it may reflect a read error. The rearrangement links TRBV5-6 to TRBJ2-4, with D possibly matching TRBD1 (5 bases). The germline V gene encodes CDR1 SGHDT and CDR2 YYEEEE. The CDR3 is 14 amino acids. The CDR3 region has the DNA TGTGCCAGCAGCTGGTCAGGGATTACCTACGAGCAGTGCTTC. This encodes CASSWSGITYEQCF.

The V call is TRBV13, the J call TRBJ2-7, with TRBD2 matching over 13 bases. The trim removed 5 bases at V and 3 bases at J, leaving 7 bases unmatched. This CDR3 region has 16 residues. Per germline, CDR1 PRHDT and CDR2 FYEKMQ (reference sequence). CDR3 in DNA: TGTGCCAGCAGCGGAGGACTAGCGGGAGCGGGCTACGAGCAGTACTTC. Residues: CASSGGLAGAGYEQYF.

The chain couples TRBV4-2 to TRBJ2-1; 12 nucleotides agree with TRBD2. The trim removed 3 bases at V and 1 base at J, leaving 4 bases unmatched. Germline CDR1 is LGHNA and CDR2 is YNFKEQ. The CDR3 runs 17 residues. In DNA form, the CDR3 reads TGTGCCAGCAGCCAGCCACTAGCGGGGGGTTCCTACAATGAGCAGTTCTTC. As protein: CASSQPLAGGSYNEQFF.

The table lists this clonotype with a few counts. V is TRBV9 and J is TRBJ2-5; the match to TRBD1 covers 8 bases. The germline V gene encodes CDR1 SGDLS and CDR2 YYNGEE. There are 16 residues in the CDR3. Trimming cost V 0 bases and J 4 bases; bases outside gene matches: 8. The CDR3, as DNA: TGTGCCAGCAGCGTAGATAACAGGGGGATCGGAGAGACCCAGTACTTC. Translating gives CASSVDNRGIGETQYF.

This clonotype was recorded a few times. The chain links TRBV2 to TRBJ1-1; D is undetermined. The V and J ends lost 8 bases and 3 bases respectively, with 13 bases between them. Per germline, CDR1 SNHLY and CDR2 FYNNEI. The CDR3 extends over 13 amino acids. The CDR3 DNA reads TGTGCCAGCTCTAATTTAGGTTACACTGAAGCTTTCTTT. Residues: CASSNLGYTEAFF.

The V call is TRBV12-3 or TRBV12-4, the J call TRBJ2-7; D gene uncertain. Trimming pared 3 bases from V and 7 bases from J, leaving 10 bases between. There are 12 residues in the CDR3. The CDR3 DNA reads TGTGCCAGCAGTTTCCCCTCGGAGGAGCAGTACTTC. This gives the protein CASSFPSEEQYF.

In this sample, this clonotype turned up once. The chain recombines TRBV7-2 with TRBJ2-1; TRBD2 matches 8 bases. Germline values: CDR1 SGHTA, CDR2 FQGNSA. After removal of 2 bases from V and 3 bases from J, the junction contained 6 bases not matched to a gene. The CDR3 contains 16 residues. CDR3 in amino acids: CASSLSGTRGYNEQFF. CDR3 bases: TGTGCCAGCAGCTTAAGTGGGACTAGGGGCTACAATGAGCAGTTCTTC.

This rearrangement joins TRBV2 to TRBJ2-5; perhaps D is TRBD1 or TRBD2 (5 bases each). The V end was cut by 5 bases, the J end by 4 bases, with 17 bases between. This CDR3 has 15 residues. Germline-derived CDR1 and CDR2 are SNHLY and FYNNEI. Here the CDR3 DNA reads TGTGCCAGCAGTATTTACGGGACCCTTCGAGAGACCCAGTACTTC. Translated, it gives CASSIYGTLRETQYF. Variable domain in full (rest from reference TRBV2 and TRBJ2-5): EPEVTQTPSHQVTQMGQEVILRCVPISNHLYFYWYRQILGQKVEFLVSFYNNEISEKSEIFDDQFSVERPDGSNFTLKIRSTKLEDSAMYFCASSIYGTLRETQYFGPGTRLLVL.